This T cell receptor beta chain derives from a study of blood T cell repertoires in COVID-19. Study information: From the United States, Italy and Spain came samples of acute and convalescent COVID-19.

This CDR3 has 14 amino acids. The V gene's germline CDR1 is SNHLY and CDR2 FYNNEI. The junction had 8 bases not matched to a gene; V was cut back by 7 bases and J by 7 bases. One Seattle source followed patients from active infection through their disease course. This clone was seen more than once but under ten times. Profiled with immunoSEQ multiplex PCR; TCRdb holds only in-frame clones, not every one. The table lists some 190,000 clones, around 80% of them singletons. This clonotype originated in an elderly woman with COVID-19, enrolled during active disease. Sequencing input: peripheral blood. The rearrangement links TRBV2 to TRBJ1-5; 9 bases map to TRBD1. The CDR3 region is CASNGDRVGQPQHF. CDR3 in DNA: TGTGCCAGCAATGGGGACAGGGTGGGACAGCCCCAGCATTTT.